This T cell receptor beta chain was profiled in a study of blood T cell repertoires in COVID-19. On the study more broadly: Acute and convalescent COVID-19 samples came from the United States, Italy and Spain. Nucleic acid was either cDNA or gDNA, and it came from T cells, B-cell-depleted T cells, or PBMCs.

Individuals aged roughly 18 to 95 years were recruited from 24 US areas. Symptom resolution, clearance, or two negative PCRs marked donors in Cohort 3 as recovered. Some clones are missing from TCRdb's copy, which holds only in-frame ones; the method was immunoSEQ multiplex PCR. This sample yields just over 300,000 clones, of which more than 75% are seen a single time; 3.5% to 5% belongs to the top ten. Points on this clone: At one boundary the junction diverges from the germline segment, which might be a read error.

The CDR3 has 15 residues. Germline V gene data show CDR1 as MNHEY and CDR2 as SVGAGI. This rearrangement joins TRBV6-5 to TRBJ1-1, with 10 bases that match TRBD1. Sequenced material: PBMCs or T cells enriched from blood (not recorded which). The clonotype comes from a young man who had recovered from COVID-19. The CDR3 region is CASSDSGTGATEAFF. The CDR3, as DNA: TGTGCCAGCAGTGACTCCGGGACAGGGGCCACTGAAGCTTTCTTT.